Each of the 13 T cell receptor beta chains below was sequenced from the same sample in a study of identical twins. MiXCR, applied by TCRdb to the 5' RACE reads, yields one record per CDR3 protein. The data contain about 660,000 distinct CDR3 sequences, less than 10% of them singletons. These data also formed part of another study, on yellow fever vaccine responses in identical twins.

Material for sequencing was PBMCs. The source of these receptors is a woman between 18 and 29 years old in good health.

This clonotype appeared many times. The rearrangement uses TRBV14 and TRBJ2-1; 7 bases line up with TRBD1. V was pared by 5 bases and J by 3 bases, with 1 base of the junction left unmatched. Germline assignment: CDR1 SGHDN and CDR2 FVKESK. The CDR3 is 13 residues long. Here the CDR3 DNA reads TGTGCCAGCAGCTGGGACAGCTACAATGAGCAGTTCTTC. Protein product: CASSWDSYNEQFF.

This chain uses TRBV29-1 with TRBJ2-3, with unresolved D. Germline V gives CDR1 SQVTM, CDR2 ANQGSEA. The CDR3 extends over 12 amino acids. Trimming removed 8 bases at V and 6 bases at J, with 15 bases between. In nucleotides, the CDR3 is TGCAGCCCTTCACCGGTGGACGATACGCAGTATTTT. As protein: CSPSPVDDTQYF.

The V gene is TRBV20-1, the J gene TRBJ2-3; 9 bases map to TRBD2. The germline V gene encodes CDR1 DFQATT and CDR2 SNEGSKA (reference sequence). The ends lost 3 bases at V and 2 bases at J; junction bases unmatched: 9. CDR3 length: 16 residues. The CDR3 is CSARRWKREDTDTQYF. The CDR3, as DNA: TGCAGTGCTAGGAGGTGGAAGCGGGAGGACACAGATACGCAGTATTTT.

In its sample, this clonotype was seen a few times. The chain links TRBV3-1 to TRBJ2-1; 7 bases are a match to TRBD2. The CDR3 is 18 amino acids. V shed 5 bases, J shed 6 bases, and the junction held 19 bases outside the gene matches. The germline gives CDR1 LGHDT, CDR2 YNNKEL (reference sequence). This CDR3 reads CASSSRDWPGLRTNEQFF. The CDR3 nucleotides read TGTGCCAGCAGCTCCCGGGACTGGCCGGGACTAAGGACCAATGAGCAGTTCTTC.

As concerns this clonotype: Compared with germline, one end of the junction differs, possibly owing to a read error. This chain uses TRBV12-3 or TRBV12-4 with TRBJ2-1; 7 positions match TRBD2. The CDR3 is 15 residues long. CDR3 sequence: CASTATERGYYEQFF. CDR3 DNA sequence: TGTGCCAGCACCGCTACAGAGCGGGGCTACTATGAGCAGTTCTTC.

This clonotype was counted many times. The rearrangement joins TRBV5-1 to TRBJ1-3; D possibly corresponds to TRBD1 (6 bases). With 1 base removed from V and 2 bases from J, the gap between germline ends came to 7 bases. Per the germline V gene, CDR1 is SGHRS and CDR2 is YFSETQ. The CDR3 spans 14 residues. CDR3 sequence: CASSLNRAGNTIYF. Written as DNA, the CDR3 is TGCGCCAGCAGCTTGAACAGGGCTGGAAACACCATATATTTT.

This clonotype was recorded a few times. This chain connects TRBV13 to TRBJ1-3; D is unclear. CDR3 size: 17 residues. V lost 1 base to trimming and J lost 0 bases, with 13 bases between them. Germline V lookup: CDR1 PRHDT, CDR2 FYEKMQ (reference sequence). The CDR3 sequence: CASSLVSDGNSGNTIYF. The CDR3 DNA follows: TGTGCCAGCAGCTTAGTTTCCGACGGCAACTCTGGAAACACCATATATTTT. The complete variable domain, with remaining parts taken from reference TRBV13 and TRBJ1-3, reads AAGVIQSPRHLIKEKRETATLKCYPIPRHDTVYWYQQGPGQDPQFLISFYEKMQSDKGSIPDRFSAQQFSDYHSELNMSSLELGDSALYFCASSLVSDGNSGNTIYFGEGSWLTVV.

CDR3 bases: TGTGCCAGCAGTTTATCGGGCCTACTACCTTGGGGCGAGCAGTACTTC. Translation gives CASSLSGLLPWGEQYF. The genes are TRBV27 and TRBJ2-7, with no clear D. The germline V and J ends were trimmed by 0 bases and 6 bases, with 18 bases remaining between them. CDR3 length: 16 residues. Germline V gives CDR1 MNHEY, CDR2 SMNVEV (reference sequence).

The rearrangement joins TRBV7-2 to TRBJ2-7; TRBD2 aligns across 9 bases. The CDR3 has 16 amino acids. The junction had 4 bases not matched to a gene; V was cut back by 1 base and J by 0 bases. Germline V gives CDR1 SGHTA, CDR2 FQGNSA. As DNA, the CDR3 is TGTGCCAGCAGCTTAGATAGCGGGGGCCTCTCCTACGAGCAGTACTTC. Its translation is CASSLDSGGLSYEQYF.

The V gene is TRBV29-1, the J gene TRBJ1-1, with D perhaps matching TRBD1 (5 bases). This CDR3 is 13 amino acids long. V dropped 8 bases and J dropped 4 bases, with 17 bases sitting between them. Germline V gene lookup returns CDR1 SQVTM and CDR2 ANQGSEA. CDR3 DNA sequence: TGCAGCACCGAGGGGACCAGGTCCACTGAAGCTTTCTTT. This gives the protein CSTEGTRSTEAFF. Using reference TRBV29-1 and TRBJ1-1 for the parts outside the CDR3, the full variable domain is SAVISQKPSRDICQRGTSLTIQCQVDSQVTMMFWYRQQPGQSLTLIATANQGSEATYESGFVIDKFPISRPNLTFSTLTVSNMSPEDSSIYLCSTEGTRSTEAFFGQGTRLTVV.

The V call is TRBV28, the J call TRBJ2-5, with TRBD2 matching 15 bases. V shed 5 bases, J shed 7 bases, and the junction held 8 bases outside the gene matches. The CDR3 spans 16 residues. Germline lookup yields CDR1 MDHEN and CDR2 SYDVKM. This CDR3 reads CASSDRTSGRGTTQYF. The CDR3 DNA reads as TGTGCCAGCAGTGATCGGACTAGCGGGAGGGGTACGACCCAGTACTTC.

This clonotype showed up just a few times. V usage is TRBV12-3 or TRBV12-4 and J usage is TRBJ1-5; D is ambiguous. This CDR3 region has 14 residues. The ends were cut back, 1 base at V and 9 bases at J, with 13 bases in the middle. As DNA, the CDR3 is TGTGCCAGCAGTTTAGTCGGCAGCGCCGGGCCCCAGCATTTT. Amino acid sequence: CASSLVGSAGPQHF.

Remarks on this clonotype: Possible read error: a much larger clone is one base away. This sequence joins TRBV5-8 and TRBJ2-7; weak D call: TRBD1 (6 bases). V gave up 2 bases and J gave up 2 bases, with 8 bases separating them. This CDR3 is 13 amino acids long. Per the germline V gene, CDR1 is SGHTS and CDR2 is YDEGEE. The DNA for the CDR3 is TGTGCCAGCAGCTTCGGGGACACCTACGAGCAGTACTTC. This sequence encodes CASSFGDTYEQYF. The entire variable domain, with the rest obtained from reference TRBV5-8 and TRBJ2-7, is as follows: EAGVTQSPTHLIKTRGQQATLRCSPISGHTSVYWYQQALGLGLQFLLWYDEGEERNRGNFPPRFSGRQFPNYSSELNVNALELEDSALYLCASSFGDTYEQYFGPGTRLTVT.